The rows below give T cell receptor beta chains drawn from one sample of a study of T cells in localized non-small cell lung cancer. Sequenced by immunoSEQ multiplex PCR; TCRdb stores in-frame clones only, minus some. Of some 41,000 clones in the sample, over 75% were seen once. The specimen comprised PBMCs, sampled before any cancer treatment. The receptors derive from a woman between 40 and 69 years old with stage II lung adenocarcinoma. The CDR3 runs from the conserved cysteine through the conserved F or W. The D gene is left open where the match is weak. Some rows mark clone size as missing; the rest say once, few, many or name a class of expanded clone.

J gene | V gene | D gene | clone size | CDR3 DNA | CDR3 protein
TRBJ2-3 | TRBV2 | NA | once | TGTGCCAGCACCGGTGGAATTAGCACAGATACGCAGTATTTT | CASTGGISTDTQYF
TRBJ1-1 | TRBV7-9 | TRBD1 | NA | TGTGCCAGCAGCTCGGACAGGGGGCGGATGAACACTGAAGCTTTCTTT | CASSSDRGRMNTEAFF
TRBJ1-4 | TRBV4-1 | NA | NA | TGCGCCAGCAGCCAATACGGGCAGGGTAATGAAAAACTGTTTTTT | CASSQYGQGNEKLFF
TRBJ2-7 | TRBV28 | NA | NA | TGTGCCAGCAGTTCAGGGCCGGGCTCCTACGAGCAGTACTTC | CASSSGPGSYEQYF
TRBJ1-6 | TRBV11-2 | NA | NA | TGTGCCAGCAGCTTAGAACGGTTAAATTCACCCCTCCACTTT | CASSLERLNSPLHF
TRBJ1-6 | TRBV14 | NA | NA | TGTGCCAGCAGCCAAGCTCCAGTCACACCCCTCCACTTT | CASSQAPVTPLHF
TRBJ2-1 | TRBV18 | TRBD2 | NA | TGTGCCAGCTCCCTACTAGCGAGAAATGAGCAGTTCTTC | CASSLLARNEQFF
TRBJ2-5 | TRBV7-2 | NA | NA | TGTGCCAGCAGCTTAGGAGGAGGGGAGACCCAGTACTTC | CASSLGGGETQYF
TRBJ2-2 | TRBV2 | TRBD1 | NA | TGTGCCAGCAAATTTACCGGACAGGGCGGGGAGCTGTTTTTT | CASKFTGQGGELFF
TRBJ2-7 | TRBV5-4 | NA | NA | TGTGCCAGCAGCTTGGTAGACGAGCAGTACTTC | CASSLVDEQYF
TRBJ1-1 | TRBV14 | TRBD1 | few | TGTGCCAGCAGCCCAGGACAGGGTGGGAACACTGAAGCTTTCTTT | CASSPGQGGNTEAFF
TRBJ1-5 | TRBV16 | NA | NA | TGTGCCAGCAGCCAGGAGGTAGGGAGTCAGCCCCAGCATTTT | CASSQEVGSQPQHF
TRBJ2-4 | TRBV11-1 | TRBD1 | NA | TGTGCCAGCAGCCCCTGGACAGGGGGAGGCAAAAACATTCAGTACTTC | CASSPWTGGGKNIQYF
TRBJ2-1 | TRBV28 | NA | NA | TGTGCCAGCGGGCGGGCGGGCTACAATGAGCAGTTCTTC | CASGRAGYNEQFF
TRBJ2-7 | TRBV11-2 | NA | NA | TGTGCCAGCAGCTTAGTACTAGGTCAGAGCGAGCAGTACTTC | CASSLVLGQSEQYF
TRBJ2-2 | TRBV11-3 | NA | NA | TGTGCCAGCAGCCAAGGGACTGTGAACACCGGGGAGCTGTTTTTT | CASSQGTVNTGELFF
TRBJ1-5 | TRBV28 | NA | once | TGTGCCAGCATAGGAGCGGGCGCACGACAGCCCCAGCATTTT | CASIGAGARQPQHF
TRBJ2-7 | TRBV6-6 | TRBD1 | once | TGTGCCACCGGGCAGGGGGACGAGCAGTACTTC | CATGQGDEQYF
TRBJ2-5 | TRBV6-1 | TRBD1 | NA | TGTGCCAGCAGTGAACGGACAGGGGGCAGAGAGACCCAGTACTTC | CASSERTGGRETQYF
TRBJ1-1 | TRBV6-6 | NA | NA | TGTGCCAGCACTAAGCCCCCGAACACTGAAGCTTTCTTT | CASTKPPNTEAFF
TRBJ2-7 | TRBV6-1 | NA | few | TGTGCCAGCAGTGACTACGAGCAGTACTTC | CASSDYEQYF
TRBJ1-5 | TRBV4-2 | TRBD1 | NA | TGTGCCAGCAGCCAAGTAGACAGGGCACCTCAGCCCCAGCATTTT | CASSQVDRAPQPQHF
TRBJ1-1 | TRBV6-1 | NA | NA | TGTGCCAGCAGTGTTTGGGGCAAGAACACTGAAGCTTTCTTT | CASSVWGKNTEAFF
TRBJ1-4 | TRBV7-6 | TRBD1 | few | TGTGCCAGCAGTGAGGAGGGACAGGAGAATGAAAAACTGTTTTTT | CASSEEGQENEKLFF
TRBJ2-7 | TRBV5-1 | TRBD2 | NA | TGCGCCAGCAGTTATTCACTAGCCCTGGATGGGGGAGGGCTTCCCTACGAGCAGTACTTC | CASSYSLALDGGGLPYEQYF
TRBJ2-3 | TRBV28 | TRBD1 | NA | TGTGCCAGCAGTTTCGGGACAGGGGTCACAGATACGCAGTATTTT | CASSFGTGVTDTQYF
TRBJ2-2 | TRBV5-4 | NA | NA | TGTGCCAGCAGCTTGAAGGACCAGCGGGAGCTGTTTTTT | CASSLKDQRELFF
TRBJ1-2 | TRBV5-1 | TRBD1 | NA | TGCGCCAGCAGCCCCGGGGGACAGCTGACTGGAGGCTACACCTTC | CASSPGGQLTGGYTF
TRBJ2-1 | TRBV7-8 | TRBD1 | NA | TGTGCCAGCAGCCTCAGGGGGGAGCAGTTCTTC | CASSLRGEQFF
TRBJ2-2 | TRBV11-3 | NA | NA | TGTGCCAGCAGCTTTGTTGGTGTTAGGGGGGTCACCGGGGAGCTGTTTTTT | CASSFVGVRGVTGELFF